These T cell receptor beta chains were read from a single sample in a study of identical twins. TCRdb reprocessed the 5' RACE reads via MiXCR and lists one record per CDR3 protein. Altogether roughly 200,000 distinct CDR3 sequences are present, 7.5% being singletons, with the ten largest covering 1.9%. These records were also assigned to another study, of yellow fever vaccine responses in identical twins.

The sample was memory (CD45RO+) T cells sorted from blood. The receptor source for this set is a woman aged 18-35 years in good health. Each CDR3 is given with its conserved first and last residue. D genes are given only for firm matches. The size of a clone is reported for some rows only, either as once, few or many, or as a class for expanded clones.

clone size: many
CDR3 length: 15
D gene: -
V gene: TRBV3-1
J gene: TRBJ1-6
CDR3 DNA: TGTGCCAGCAGCCAAGGGGACGCCCGAGGGTCACCCCTCCACTTT
CDR3 protein: CASSQGDARGSPLHF

clone size: many
CDR3 length: 14
D gene: -
V gene: TRBV3-1
J gene: TRBJ1-5
CDR3 DNA: TGTGCCAGCAGCCAAGGGGGGGCTATGCAGCCCCAGCATTTT
CDR3 protein: CASSQGGAMQPQHF

clone size: many
CDR3 length: 16
D gene: TRBD2
V gene: TRBV20-1
J gene: TRBJ2-3
CDR3 DNA: TGCAGTGCTAGTTATAATAGCGGGGGATTCACAGATACGCAGTATTTT
CDR3 protein: CSASYNSGGFTDTQYF

clone size: few
CDR3 length: 14
D gene: -
V gene: TRBV3-1
J gene: TRBJ2-5
CDR3 DNA: TGTGCCAGCAGCCAAGGACCGTTACAAGAGACCCAGTACTTC
CDR3 protein: CASSQGPLQETQYF

clone size: -
CDR3 length: 10
D gene: -
V gene: TRBV29-1
J gene: TRBJ1-1
CDR3 DNA: TGCAGCGTTGAGGAGGGGCTGGCTTTCTTT
CDR3 protein: CSVEEGLAFF

clone size: few
CDR3 length: 13
D gene: -
V gene: TRBV5-1
J gene: TRBJ2-3
CDR3 DNA: TGCGCCAGCAGCTTGAACCGACAAGATACGCAGTATTTT
CDR3 protein: CASSLNRQDTQYF

clone size: few
CDR3 length: 13
D gene: -
V gene: TRBV20-1
J gene: TRBJ2-1
CDR3 DNA: TGCAGTGCCCATTCAGACGGGGGCAATGAGCAGTTCTTC
CDR3 protein: CSAHSDGGNEQFF

clone size: many
CDR3 length: 12
D gene: -
V gene: TRBV12-3/TRBV12-4
J gene: TRBJ2-3
CDR3 DNA: TGTGCCAGCAGCCGAAGGGAGGATACGCAGTATTTT
CDR3 protein: CASSRREDTQYF

clone size: -
CDR3 length: 15
D gene: TRBD2
V gene: TRBV6-1
J gene: TRBJ2-1
CDR3 DNA: TGTGCCAGCAGTGAAGCTTCTAGCGGGGGAAATGAGCAGTTCTTC
CDR3 protein: CASSEASSGGNEQFF

clone size: few
CDR3 length: 15
D gene: -
V gene: TRBV4-1
J gene: TRBJ2-5
CDR3 DNA: TGCGCCAGTAGACCGACTAGTACGCCGTCGGAGACCCAGTACTTC
CDR3 protein: CASRPTSTPSETQYF

clone size: many
CDR3 length: 14
D gene: TRBD1
V gene: TRBV29-1
J gene: TRBJ2-5
CDR3 DNA: TGCAGCGTTGTGGGACAGTGGAGCCAAGAGACCCAGTACTTC
CDR3 protein: CSVVGQWSQETQYF

clone size: -
CDR3 length: 15
D gene: -
V gene: TRBV20-1
J gene: TRBJ2-7
CDR3 DNA: TGCAGTGCTCCCCCAGCAGGGGAAGACTCCTACGAGCAGTACTTC
CDR3 protein: CSAPPAGEDSYEQYF

clone size: -
CDR3 length: 13
D gene: TRBD2
V gene: TRBV9
J gene: TRBJ2-7
CDR3 DNA: TGTGCCAGCAGCGTAGCCGGGGGGAGCGAGCAGTACTTC
CDR3 protein: CASSVAGGSEQYF

clone size: -
CDR3 length: 16
D gene: TRBD1
V gene: TRBV9
J gene: TRBJ2-7
CDR3 DNA: TGTGCCAGCAGCGTAGAGGGGGGACAGGGTAGCCGCGAGCAGTACTTC
CDR3 protein: CASSVEGGQGSREQYF

clone size: few
CDR3 length: 14
D gene: -
V gene: TRBV15
J gene: TRBJ2-7
CDR3 DNA: TGTGCCACCAGCAGAGCCTCAGGAATCTACGAGCAGTACTTC
CDR3 protein: CATSRASGIYEQYF

clone size: few
CDR3 length: 13
D gene: TRBD1
V gene: TRBV19
J gene: TRBJ2-7
CDR3 DNA: TGTGCCAGTAGGAGGGACAGTTCCTACGAGCAGTACTTC
CDR3 protein: CASRRDSSYEQYF

clone size: many
CDR3 length: 15
D gene: TRBD2
V gene: TRBV20-1
J gene: TRBJ2-5
CDR3 DNA: TGCAGTGCTAGATACGTAGCGGGGGGAAAAGAGACCCAGTACTTC
CDR3 protein: CSARYVAGGKETQYF

clone size: many
CDR3 length: 14
D gene: -
V gene: TRBV24-1
J gene: TRBJ2-4
CDR3 DNA: TGTGCCACCAGTCTGGGGTCAGCCAAAAACATTCAGTACTTC
CDR3 protein: CATSLGSAKNIQYF

clone size: many
CDR3 length: 15
D gene: TRBD1
V gene: TRBV20-1
J gene: TRBJ2-4
CDR3 DNA: TGCAGTGCAAAGACAGGGGATCTAGCCAAAAACATTCAGTACTTC
CDR3 protein: CSAKTGDLAKNIQYF

clone size: medium-sized
CDR3 length: 15
D gene: -
V gene: TRBV11-2
J gene: TRBJ2-5
CDR3 DNA: TGTGCCAGCAGCTTCTGGGGAAACCCCAGAGAGACCCAGTACTTC
CDR3 protein: CASSFWGNPRETQYF

clone size: -
CDR3 length: 12
D gene: -
V gene: TRBV20-1
J gene: TRBJ2-7
CDR3 DNA: TGCAGTGCTAGAGCCGGTCGGTACGAGCAGTACTTC
CDR3 protein: CSARAGRYEQYF

clone size: many
CDR3 length: 14
D gene: -
V gene: TRBV6-1
J gene: TRBJ2-7
CDR3 DNA: TGTGCCAGCAGCGGCCCGACGTCGGTTTACGAGCAGTACTTC
CDR3 protein: CASSGPTSVYEQYF

clone size: -
CDR3 length: 18
D gene: -
V gene: TRBV11-1
J gene: TRBJ2-7
CDR3 DNA: TGTGCCAGCAGCTTATGGAGGTTGGGCGGGCCTTCCTCCTACGAGCAGTACTTC
CDR3 protein: CASSLWRLGGPSSYEQYF

clone size: few
CDR3 length: 12
D gene: -
V gene: TRBV25-1
J gene: TRBJ2-3
CDR3 DNA: TGTGCCAGCAGGGGGCTCACAGATACGCAGTATTTT
CDR3 protein: CASRGLTDTQYF

clone size: -
CDR3 length: 12
D gene: -
V gene: TRBV7-9
J gene: TRBJ2-4
CDR3 DNA: TGTGCCAGCAGCGACAAGGGGAGCCCCGGGGACTTC
CDR3 protein: CASSDKGSPGDF

clone size: -
CDR3 length: 18
D gene: TRBD2
V gene: TRBV6-2/TRBV6-3
J gene: TRBJ2-3
CDR3 DNA: TGTGCCAGCAGCCACTGGCTAGCGGGAGGGCCGGGCACAGATACGCAGTATTTT
CDR3 protein: CASSHWLAGGPGTDTQYF

clone size: many
CDR3 length: 13
D gene: -
V gene: TRBV5-1
J gene: TRBJ2-1
CDR3 DNA: TGCGCCAGCAGCCCACTCGGTGACGAAGAGCAGTTCTTC
CDR3 protein: CASSPLGDEEQFF

clone size: many
CDR3 length: 14
D gene: TRBD1
V gene: TRBV6-1
J gene: TRBJ1-1
CDR3 DNA: TGTGCCAGCAGAGTGGGACAGGGGCGCACTGAAGCTTTCTTT
CDR3 protein: CASRVGQGRTEAFF

clone size: few
CDR3 length: 16
D gene: TRBD1
V gene: TRBV6-2/TRBV6-3
J gene: TRBJ1-2
CDR3 DNA: TGTGCCAGCAGTTACTCCGGGACAGCGTCTAACTATGGCTACACCTTC
CDR3 protein: CASSYSGTASNYGYTF

clone size: -
CDR3 length: 11
D gene: -
V gene: TRBV6-1
J gene: TRBJ2-5
CDR3 DNA: TGTGCCAGCAGTGTACTTGAGACCCAGTACTTC
CDR3 protein: CASSVLETQYF

clone size: few
CDR3 length: 15
D gene: TRBD2
V gene: TRBV18
J gene: TRBJ2-1
CDR3 DNA: TGTGCCAGCTCAGCGGGACTAGCGGACTACAATGAGCAGTTCTTC
CDR3 protein: CASSAGLADYNEQFF

clone size: -
CDR3 length: 15
D gene: TRBD1
V gene: TRBV5-1
J gene: TRBJ1-3
CDR3 DNA: TGCGCCAGCAGCCCGGACAGGGCATCTGGAAACACCATATATTTT
CDR3 protein: CASSPDRASGNTIYF

clone size: many
CDR3 length: 14
D gene: -
V gene: TRBV28
J gene: TRBJ2-2
CDR3 DNA: TGTGCCAGCAGTTTTGGGGCGAACACCGGGGAGCTGTTTTTT
CDR3 protein: CASSFGANTGELFF

clone size: few
CDR3 length: 15
D gene: -
V gene: TRBV15
J gene: TRBJ2-5
CDR3 DNA: TGTGCCACCAGCAGCGACCTAGCGAGACGTGAGACCCAGTACTTC
CDR3 protein: CATSSDLARRETQYF

clone size: -
CDR3 length: 15
D gene: TRBD1
V gene: TRBV12-5
J gene: TRBJ1-1
CDR3 DNA: TGTGCTAGTGGTCCCGGACAGGGAAGGAACACTGAAGCTTTCTTT
CDR3 protein: CASGPGQGRNTEAFF

clone size: -
CDR3 length: 13
D gene: -
V gene: TRBV6-5
J gene: TRBJ2-3
CDR3 DNA: TGTGCCAGCAGTTACGGGGAGTGGGGTACGCAGTATTTT
CDR3 protein: CASSYGEWGTQYF